The 10 T cell receptor beta chains below come from one sample, sequenced in a study of response to subunit inactivated influenza vaccine. MiXCR was run by TCRdb on the RT-PCR reads, yielding one entry per CDR3 protein. The repertoire consists of around 540,000 distinct CDR3 sequences, with roughly 10% occurring once and the leading ten covering roughly 10%. This material consisted of PBMCs from blood, taken on the day of vaccination. These receptors came from a man in his fifties or sixties who received an inactivated influenza vaccine.

This clonotype was found a few times. The V gene is TRBV2, the J gene TRBJ2-2; D perhaps matches TRBD2 (7 bases). This CDR3 has 18 amino acids. Germline V gene data show CDR1 as SNHLY and CDR2 as FYNNEI. V was trimmed by 4 bases and J by 4 bases, leaving 22 bases between them. The CDR3 coding sequence is TGTGCCAGCAGTGGCGGCCCGGAGGGGGAGGGCCTCACCGGGGAGCTGTTTTTT. Its protein product is CASSGGPEGEGLTGELFF.

The chain uses TRBV5-6 and TRBJ2-2; D may be TRBD2 (6 bases). From germline, CDR1 is SGHDT and CDR2 YYEEEE. The CDR3 extends over 15 amino acids. V lost 3 bases to trimming and J lost 7 bases, with 16 bases between them. This CDR3 reads CASSWTSGENGELFF. DNA for the CDR3: TGTGCCAGCAGCTGGACTTCGGGGGAGAACGGGGAGCTGTTTTTT.

This clonotype was detected only a few times. J is TRBJ1-1 and V is TRBV12-3 or TRBV12-4, with D perhaps matching TRBD1 (6 bases). The CDR3 has 14 amino acids. V shed 2 bases and J shed 4 bases, with 11 bases lying between them. DNA for the CDR3: TGTGCCAGCAGTTTAATGGGGGGCGGCACTGAAGCTTTCTTT. It translates to CASSLMGGGTEAFF.

A note on this clonotype: A read error may produce the germline difference seen at one junction end. V gene TRBV28 combines with J gene TRBJ1-5; D unresolved. This CDR3 is 14 amino acids long. Per germline, CDR1 MDHEN and CDR2 SYDVKM. The chain's CDR3 is CASSDTYSNQPHHF. DNA for the CDR3: TGTGCCAGCAGTGATACTTATAGCAATCAGCCCCATCATTTT. The full variable domain, its missing parts supplied by reference TRBV28 and TRBJ1-5, is DVKVTQSSRYLVKRTGEKVFLECVQDMDHENMFWYRQDPGLGLRLIYFSYDVKMKEKGDIPEGYSVSREKKERFSLILESASTNQTSMYLCASSDTYSNQPHHFGDGTRLSIL.

The chain combines TRBV18 with TRBJ2-7; the D gene could be TRBD1 or TRBD2 (5 bases each). Looked up from germline, CDR1 is KGHSH and CDR2 is LQKENI. The V gene lost 3 bases and the J gene lost 5 bases, with 20 bases spanning the gap. This CDR3 comprises 16 residues. The CDR3 protein is CASSPLKFDLGDEQYF. Here the CDR3 DNA reads TGTGCCAGCTCACCTCTAAAATTCGACTTGGGGGACGAGCAGTACTTC.

CDR3 in DNA: TGCGCCAGCAGCCACAGACTAGCGGGGGGTGCCAATGAGCAGTTCTTC. This translates into CASSHRLAGGANEQFF. J is TRBJ2-1 and V is TRBV4-1; TRBD2 aligns across 13 bases. The CDR3 length is 16 residues. Trimming removed 3 bases from V and 6 bases from J; junction bases left unmatched: 5. Germline V gives CDR1 MGHRA, CDR2 YSYEKL.

This clonotype appeared a few times. The V gene is TRBV2, the J gene TRBJ1-2, with 8 positions matching TRBD1. Per the germline V gene, CDR1 is SNHLY and CDR2 is FYNNEI. This CDR3 contains 12 residues. Trimming took 7 bases from V and 4 from J; bases not matched to a gene: 2. CDR3 coding DNA: TGTGCCAGCACCACAGGGGGCTATGGCTACACCTTC. Its protein is CASTTGGYGYTF.

This clonotype occurred many times. The chain carries TRBV20-1 and TRBJ2-1; D might be TRBD2 (6 bases). V was pared by 6 bases and J by 2 bases, with 17 bases between. The CDR3 is made up of 15 amino acids. CDR1 DFQATT and CDR2 SNEGSKA come from the germline V gene (reference sequence). The CDR3 reads CSAGESGHTYNEQFF. The CDR3, as DNA: TGCAGTGCCGGGGAGAGCGGGCACACCTACAATGAGCAGTTCTTC.

Ten or more counts support this clonotype. The J gene is TRBJ1-3, the V gene TRBV4-1; no firm D call. Germline-derived CDR1 and CDR2 are MGHRA and YSYEKL. CDR3 length equals 14 residues. Trimming took 2 bases from V and 2 from J, leaving 7 bases between them. The CDR3 bases are TGCGCCAGCAGCCAAACTGTCGCTGGAAACACCATATATTTT. This encodes CASSQTVAGNTIYF.

This clonotype was seen many times. V gene TRBV7-2 combines with J gene TRBJ2-1; 7 bases map to TRBD2. Germline loops: CDR1 SGHTA, CDR2 FQGNSA. V lost 5 bases and J lost 4; bases outside the gene matches: 5. The CDR3 covers 14 residues. CDR3 loop: CASSPPGGYNEQFF. The DNA for the CDR3 is TGTGCCAGCAGCCCTCCGGGGGGTTACAATGAGCAGTTCTTC.